Below, one T cell receptor (beta chain) is given with its context. The data originate from a study of blood T cell repertoires in COVID-19. Produced via immunoSEQ multiplex PCR; TCRdb's table is partial and in-frame only. The sample consists of about 370,000 clones, around 89% of them appearing once. This CDR3 has 14 residues. The V and J ends lost 7 bases and 1 base respectively, with 10 bases between them. CDR1 ENHRY and CDR2 SYGVKD come from the germline V gene. This receptor was taken from a woman aged 25-40 years with COVID-19, enrolled during active disease. Sequencing input: peripheral blood. This chain connects TRBV10-3 to TRBJ2-2; a possible D gene is TRBD2 (6 bases). The CDR3 here is CAITAGGNTGELFF. The CDR3, as DNA: TGTGCCATCACGGCCGGGGGGAACACCGGGGAGCTGTTTTTT.